One and the same sample provided the 8 T cell receptor beta chains below, sequenced in a study of blood T cell repertoires in COVID-19. Data came from immunoSEQ multiplex PCR; TCRdb stores just in-frame clones and leaves some out. The data show 130,000 to 150,000 clones, with over 75% seen just once and around 13% held by the top ten. Sequenced sample: peripheral blood. Source of these receptors: a man in his fifties or sixties with active or convalescent COVID-19.

This clone appeared a single time. The V gene is TRBV11-1, the J gene TRBJ2-7, with D possibly being TRBD1 (5 bases). Germline lookup yields CDR1 SGHAT and CDR2 FQDESV (reference sequence). The length of the CDR3 is 15 residues. V shed 1 base and J shed 7 bases, with 17 bases lying between them. The CDR3 region is CASSLGRQGREEQYF. In DNA, the CDR3 is TGTGCCAGCAGCTTAGGTCGTCAGGGCAGAGAAGAGCAGTACTTC.

This CDR3 is CASSQRQVGQPQHF. DNA for the CDR3: TGTGCCAGCAGTCAGCGACAGGTCGGTCAGCCCCAGCATTTT. The chain combines TRBV27 with TRBJ1-5; maybe TRBD1 (6 bases). Germline V CDR1 and CDR2: MNHEY, SMNVEV (reference sequence). The CDR3 spans 14 residues. Between the trimmed V and J ends, which lost 5 bases and 6 bases, there was a span of 14 bases.

The rearrangement joins TRBV6-5 to TRBJ2-7, with TRBD1 as a possible D gene (5 bases). The germline V and J ends were trimmed by 0 bases and 2 bases, with 14 bases remaining between them. This CDR3 region has 16 residues. In germline, CDR1 is MNHEY, CDR2 SVGAGI. As DNA, the CDR3 is TGTGCCAGCAGTTACTCCGCGTTTGAAGGGGCCTACGAGCAGTACTTC. It yields the protein CASSYSAFEGAYEQYF.

The chain carries TRBV5-1 and TRBJ1-1; 8 nucleotides agree with TRBD1. The CDR3 is 16 amino acids. The germline CDR1 and CDR2 sequences are SGHRS and YFSETQ. V trimming: 5 bases; J trimming: 6 bases; junction bases outside the gene matches: 15. Here the CDR3 DNA reads TGCGCCAGCAGTTTGAGAGTGAGACAGGGGATCCCTGAAGCTTTCTTT. It codes for CASSLRVRQGIPEAFF. Based on the CDR3 plus reference TRBV5-1 and TRBJ1-1, the full variable domain is KAGVTQTPRYLIKTRGQQVTLSCSPISGHRSVSWYQQTPGQGLQFLFEYFSETQRNKGNFPGRFSGRQFSNSRSEMNVSTLELGDSALYLCASSLRVRQGIPEAFFGQGTRLTVV.

The rearrangement links TRBV7-3 to TRBJ2-1, with TRBD2 identical over 10 bases. The CDR3 totals 15 residues. The germline V gene encodes CDR1 SGHTA and CDR2 FQGTGA. The J segment lost 5 bases and the V segment lost 6 bases, leaving 7 bases of the junction unmatched. The CDR3 loop is CASSLRTSGNNEQFF. CDR3 in DNA: TGTGCCAGCAGTTTACGGACTAGCGGTAACAATGAGCAGTTCTTC.

The CDR3 coding sequence is TGTGCCAGCAGCCGTACCCCGGGGAACACTGAAGCTTTCTTT. Translating gives CASSRTPGNTEAFF. The chain links TRBV7-3 to TRBJ1-1; no reliable D call. This CDR3 has 14 amino acids. V lost 5 bases and J 1 base, leaving 11 bases between the germline ends. Germline V gene sequence: CDR1 SGHTA, CDR2 FQGTGA. Using reference TRBV7-3 and TRBJ1-1 for the parts outside the CDR3, the full variable domain is GAGVSQTPSNKVTEKGKYVELRCDPISGHTALYWYRQSLGQGPEFLIYFQGTGAADDSGLPNDRFFAVRPEGSVSTLKIQRTERGDSAVYLCASSRTPGNTEAFFGQGTRLTVV.

This chain uses TRBV4-2 with TRBJ1-4; 9 bases are shared with TRBD1. The V gene's germline CDR1 is LGHNA and CDR2 YNFKEQ. This CDR3 comprises 15 residues. Trimming removed 4 bases from V and 7 bases from J; junction bases left unmatched: 7. For the CDR3, the DNA is TGTGCCAGCAGCCCCCCGGGACAGGGAGGTGAAAAACTGTTTTTT. It translates to CASSPPGQGGEKLFF.

V usage is TRBV6-5 and J usage is TRBJ2-3; D is possibly TRBD2 (5 bases). V was clipped by 6 bases and J by 0 bases, with 7 bases between them. The germline V gene has CDR1 MNHEY and CDR2 SVGAGI. The CDR3 has 13 residues. The CDR3, as DNA: TGTGCCAGCAGGGGCGGGAGCACAGATACGCAGTATTTT. Translation: CASRGGSTDTQYF.